The 9 T cell receptor beta chains below come from one sample, sequenced in a study of spatial heterogeneity in lung cancer. Time point denoted: sample taken at primary tumor resection. Frozen PBMC, nontumor lung or tumor provided whole RNA, which was sequenced unsorted. TCRdb used MiXCR to reprocess the 5' RACE reads, holding one entry per CDR3 protein. The table includes 30,000 to 45,000 distinct CDR3 sequences, roughly 8% detected once. Sequencing was performed on PBMCs, taken at surgery. The receptors come from a male donor with early-stage non-small cell lung cancer.

This clonotype was seen at least ten times. The chain recombines TRBV6-2 or TRBV6-3 with TRBJ1-5; a possible D gene is TRBD1 (5 bases). The V and J ends lost 5 bases and 2 bases respectively, with 19 bases between them. Germline assignment: CDR1 MNHEY and CDR2 SVGEGT. This CDR3 is 17 amino acids long. The CDR3 reads CASSPPTIWGGNQPQHF. The CDR3, as DNA: TGTGCCAGCAGTCCCCCCACAATTTGGGGCGGCAATCAGCCCCAGCATTTT.

There are a few counts of this clonotype. The rearrangement joins TRBV28 to TRBJ1-6, with 9 bases matching TRBD1. The V gene's germline CDR1 is MDHEN and CDR2 SYDVKM. CDR3 length: 16 amino acids. Trimming at V came to 4 bases and at J to 7 bases, leaving 8 bases not matched to a gene. The chain's CDR3 is CASSSPGQGKNSPLHF. The CDR3 nucleotides are TGTGCCAGCAGTTCCCCCGGACAGGGGAAGAATTCACCCCTCCACTTT.

This clonotype was found many times. The rearrangement links TRBV7-2 to TRBJ2-4; D is unresolved. Per germline, CDR1 SGHTA and CDR2 FQGNSA. This CDR3 is built from 14 residues. Trimming left V 5 bases short and J 3 bases short, with 11 bases between. CDR3: CASSHLGVKNIQYF. Here the CDR3 DNA reads TGTGCCAGCAGCCACCTTGGGGTCAAAAACATTCAGTACTTC. The variable domain in full, completed from reference TRBV7-2 and TRBJ2-4, reads GAGVSQSPSNKVTEKGKDVELRCDPISGHTALYWYRQSLGQGLEFLIYFQGNSAPDKSGLPSDRFSAERTGGSVSTLTIQRTQQEDSAVYLCASSHLGVKNIQYFGAGTRLSVL.

This clonotype was detected many times. The chain joins TRBV7-9 to TRBJ1-6, with TRBD1 as a possible D gene (5 bases). Germline V gene sequence: CDR1 SEHNR, CDR2 FQNEAQ (reference sequence). Trimming removed 6 bases at V and 5 bases at J, with 11 bases between. The CDR3 totals 14 residues. The CDR3 DNA is TGTGCCAGCAGATCCGGGACCAATAATTCACCCCTCCACTTT. It specifies CASRSGTNNSPLHF. Full variable domain (outside the CDR3, taken from reference TRBV7-9 and TRBJ1-6): DTGVSQNPRHKITKRGQNVTFRCDPISEHNRLYWYRQTLGQGPEFLTYFQNEAQLEKSRLLSDRFSAERPKGSFSTLEIQRTEQGDSAMYLCASRSGTNNSPLHFGNGTRLTVT.

This clonotype appeared many times. J is TRBJ2-1 and V is TRBV5-1; 9 bases are shared with TRBD2. The CDR3 runs 16 residues. V dropped 4 bases and J dropped 5; count of bases not matched to a gene: 10. The germline gives CDR1 SGHRS, CDR2 YFSETQ. DNA for the CDR3: TGCGCCAGCAGCCCTACCGGGCTAGCGGGGCACAATGAGCAGTTCTTC. Amino acid sequence: CASSPTGLAGHNEQFF.

This clonotype was seen ten or more times. The chain carries TRBV10-3 and TRBJ2-7, with 7 positions matching TRBD2. The CDR3 consists of 15 residues. Unmatched junction bases numbered 8, after V lost 6 bases and J lost 0 bases. Germline lookup yields CDR1 ENHRY and CDR2 SYGVKD. The CDR3 sequence is CAISEQASGSYEQYV. As DNA, the CDR3 is TGTGCCATCAGCGAACAAGCTAGCGGCTCCTACGAGCAGTACGTC.

This clonotype occurred a few times. The chain combines TRBV6-2 or TRBV6-3 with TRBJ2-1, with 14 nucleotides matching TRBD2. The CDR3 has 19 amino acids. Germline lookup yields CDR1 MNHEY and CDR2 SVGEGT. With 3 bases clipped from V and 3 bases from J, the junction kept 10 bases outside the gene matches. The CDR3: CASSYPGTSGSGLYNEQFF. In DNA form, the CDR3 reads TGTGCCAGCAGTTATCCCGGGACTAGCGGGAGTGGCCTCTACAATGAGCAGTTCTTC.

This clonotype was detected a few times. The chain carries TRBV6-2 or TRBV6-3 and TRBJ1-4; 8 nucleotides line up with TRBD1. V lost 2 bases to trimming and J lost 10 bases; unmatched junction nucleotides: 9. The germline V gene encodes CDR1 MNHEY and CDR2 SVGEGT. CDR3 length: 15 amino acids. CDR3 region: CASSYVGTGALKLFF. CDR3 nucleotide sequence: TGTGCCAGCAGTTACGTCGGGACAGGTGCCCTAAAACTGTTTTTT.

This clonotype was found many times. J is TRBJ2-2 and V is TRBV7-2, with D tentatively TRBD1 or TRBD2 (5 bases each). The CDR3 has 15 residues. Germline V lookup: CDR1 SGHTA, CDR2 FQGNSA. The germline V and J ends were trimmed by 1 base and 4 bases, with 10 bases remaining between them. CDR3 amino acids: CASSLGSGSTGELFF. CDR3 sequence (DNA): TGTGCCAGCAGCTTAGGGTCAGGGAGCACCGGGGAGCTGTTTTTT.